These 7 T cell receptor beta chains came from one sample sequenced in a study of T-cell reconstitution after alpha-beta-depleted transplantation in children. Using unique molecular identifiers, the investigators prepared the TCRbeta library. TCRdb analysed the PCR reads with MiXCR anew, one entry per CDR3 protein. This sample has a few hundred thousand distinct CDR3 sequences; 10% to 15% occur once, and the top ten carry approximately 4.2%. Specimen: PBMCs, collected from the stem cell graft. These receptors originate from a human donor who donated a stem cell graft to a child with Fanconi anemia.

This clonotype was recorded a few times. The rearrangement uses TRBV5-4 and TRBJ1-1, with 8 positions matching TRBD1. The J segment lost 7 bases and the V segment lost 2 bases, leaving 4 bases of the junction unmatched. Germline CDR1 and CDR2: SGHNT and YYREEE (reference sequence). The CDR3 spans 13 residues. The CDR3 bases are TGTGCCAGCAGCTTATACAGGGGGGGTGAAGCTTTCTTT. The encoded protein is CASSLYRGGEAFF.

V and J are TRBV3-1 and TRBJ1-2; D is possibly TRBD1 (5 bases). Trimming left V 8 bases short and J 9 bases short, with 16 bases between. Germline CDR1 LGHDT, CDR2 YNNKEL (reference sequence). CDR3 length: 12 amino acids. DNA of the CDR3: TGTGCCAGCTGGGGTACCGGGGGTAGCTACACCTTC. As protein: CASWGTGGSYTF.

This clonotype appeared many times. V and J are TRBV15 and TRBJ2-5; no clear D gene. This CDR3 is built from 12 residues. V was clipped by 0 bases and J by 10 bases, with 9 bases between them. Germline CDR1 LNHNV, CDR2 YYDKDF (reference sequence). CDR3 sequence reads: CATSRERRDQYF. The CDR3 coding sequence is TGTGCCACCAGCAGAGAGAGAAGGGACCAGTACTTC.

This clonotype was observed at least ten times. CDR3 nucleotide sequence: TGCGCCAGCAGCTTGGAGTCAGCCACTGAAGCTTTCTTT. It codes for CASSLESATEAFF. This rearrangement joins TRBV5-1 to TRBJ1-1, with D hard to call. The CDR3 is 13 amino acids. Deletions cut 0 bases from V and 4 bases from J, with 7 bases between. Germline CDR1 and CDR2: SGHRS and YFSETQ.

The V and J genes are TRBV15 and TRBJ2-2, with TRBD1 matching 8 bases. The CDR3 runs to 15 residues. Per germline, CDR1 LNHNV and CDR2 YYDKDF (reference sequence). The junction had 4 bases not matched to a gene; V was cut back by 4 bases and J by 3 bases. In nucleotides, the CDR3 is TGTGCCACCAGCACTCGGACAGGGCACACCGGGGAGCTGTTTTTT. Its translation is CATSTRTGHTGELFF.

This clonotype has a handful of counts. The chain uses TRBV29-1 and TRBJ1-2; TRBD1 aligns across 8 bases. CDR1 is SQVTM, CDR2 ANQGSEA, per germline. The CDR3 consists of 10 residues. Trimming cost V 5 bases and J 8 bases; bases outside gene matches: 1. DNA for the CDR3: TGCAGCGTTACAGGGGGAGGCTACACCTTC. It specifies CSVTGGGYTF.

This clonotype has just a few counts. The DNA for the CDR3 is TGCGCCAGCAGCCAAGAAGACCTCCGGACAGCAACGGAAGCTTTCTTT. This codes for CASSQEDLRTATEAFF. The J gene is TRBJ1-1, the V gene TRBV4-1, with TRBD1 as a possible D gene (6 bases). This CDR3 is 16 amino acids long. Germline V lookup: CDR1 MGHRA, CDR2 YSYEKL. V was shortened by 0 bases and J by 8 bases, with 19 bases between the two germline ends.